This T cell receptor beta chain was found in a study of T cell responses to AZD1222 COVID-19 vaccine. Only in-frame clones appear in the TCRdb table, and some are missing; sequencing was by immunoSEQ multiplex PCR. The sample has about 180,000 clones; around nine tenths are singletons. This clone has just a few counts. Germline V CDR1 and CDR2: SGHKS, YYEKEE (reference sequence). This CDR3 comprises 15 residues. Trimming took 0 bases from V and 7 from J; bases not matched to a gene: 6. Sequencing used peripheral blood, obtained 28 days after the second AZD1222 dose. The V and J genes are TRBV5-5 and TRBJ1-4; 7 bases are shared with TRBD1. This TCR derives from an adult who received the AZD1222 COVID-19 vaccine. Here the CDR3 DNA reads TGTGCCAGCAGCTTGGAGGGGGCCCGGGGTGAAAAACTGTTTTTT. Protein: CASSLEGARGEKLFF.